The 13 T cell receptor beta chains listed next were all sequenced from one sample in a study of radiotherapy plus CTLA-4 blockade in lung cancer. Clones were read by immunoSEQ multiplex PCR, and TCRdb kept only the in-frame ones, dropping some. The sample lists around 110,000 clones, 75% to 90% seen once, with just under 7% in the top ten. The sample here was peripheral blood, taken from a patient treated with radiotherapy plus ipilimumab. These TCRs come from a human donor with non-small cell lung cancer that progressed on radiotherapy plus ipilimumab.

This chain connects TRBV7-9 to TRBJ2-5; a possible D gene is TRBD2 (6 bases). The CDR3 length is 14 residues. Germline CDR1 is SEHNR and CDR2 is FQNEAQ (reference sequence). Trimming took off 1 base at V and 4 bases at J, with 10 bases between the two ends. The CDR3 loop is CASSLGLAAETQYF. The CDR3 coding sequence is TGTGCCAGCAGCTTAGGATTAGCGGCAGAGACCCAGTACTTC.

The V call is TRBV5-1, the J call TRBJ2-7, with D possibly TRBD2 on 6 matching bases. CDR1 and CDR2 (germline): SGHRS, YFSETQ. There are 15 residues in the CDR3. With 3 bases removed from V and 0 bases from J, the gap between germline ends came to 13 bases. CDR3 nucleotide sequence: TGCGCCAGCAGCTGGGGGGACGGTACCTCCTACGAGCAGTACTTC. Its translation is CASSWGDGTSYEQYF.

V and J are TRBV6-6 and TRBJ1-1, with TRBD1 matching 9 bases. Germline V gene data show CDR1 as MNHNY and CDR2 as SVGAGI (reference sequence). V lost 6 bases to trimming and J lost 1 base; unmatched junction nucleotides: 3. The CDR3 has 14 amino acids. In nucleotides, the CDR3 is TGTGCCAGCAGCCGACAGGGGGAGAACACTGAAGCTTTCTTT. Translated, it gives CASSRQGENTEAFF.

The CDR3 region is CASSEAAGDTQYF. The CDR3 region has the DNA TGTGCCAGCAGTGAGGCGGCCGGAGATACGCAGTATTTT. The chain employs TRBV2 and TRBJ2-3, with D uncertain. This CDR3 is built from 13 residues. Germline assignment: CDR1 SNHLY and CDR2 FYNNEI. Trimming took off 3 bases at V and 5 bases at J, with 9 bases between the two ends.

This chain connects TRBV5-1 to TRBJ2-7; 7 bases line up with TRBD2. CDR1 is SGHRS and CDR2 is YFSETQ in the germline V gene. CDR3 length equals 15 residues. Trimming at V came to 6 bases and at J to 5 bases, leaving 14 bases not matched to a gene. CDR3 sequence: CASKLESGMFHEQYF. Written as DNA, the CDR3 is TGCGCCAGCAAATTGGAAAGCGGGATGTTCCACGAGCAGTACTTC.

The gene calls are TRBV9 and TRBJ2-5, with D tentatively TRBD2 (6 bases). The germline V and J ends were trimmed by 0 bases and 4 bases, with 13 bases remaining between them. The CDR3 sequence is 15 residues long. Germline CDR1 is SGDLS and CDR2 is YYNGEE. The CDR3 coding sequence is TGTGCCAGCAGCGTAGGGGACGGGAGAGGAGAGACCCAGTACTTC. This codes for CASSVGDGRGETQYF.

The rearrangement joins TRBV6-5 to TRBJ2-1; 9 nucleotides line up with TRBD1. Germline CDR1 MNHEY, CDR2 SVGAGI. The CDR3 is 13 amino acids. After removal of 8 bases from V and 6 bases from J, the junction contained 5 bases not matched to a gene. CDR3 loop: CASAPTGGNEQFF. The CDR3 DNA reads TGTGCCAGCGCCCCGACAGGGGGCAATGAGCAGTTCTTC.

The genes are TRBV19 and TRBJ2-3; 10 nucleotides line up with TRBD2. Germline trimming cut 8 bases from V and 4 bases from J; bases unmatched to any gene: 15. This CDR3 comprises 17 residues. Germline CDR1 is LNHDA and CDR2 is SQIVND (reference sequence). The CDR3 spells CASQDPGDLAGADTQYF. As DNA, the CDR3 is TGTGCCAGTCAGGACCCAGGGGACCTAGCGGGAGCAGATACGCAGTATTTT.

V usage is TRBV7-8 and J usage is TRBJ1-5; weak D call: TRBD1 (5 bases). V was pared by 1 base and J by 4 bases, with 11 bases between. This CDR3 region has 15 residues. Germline V lookup: CDR1 SGHVS, CDR2 FQNEAQ. CDR3 bases: TGTGCCAGCAGCTTAGGGGGGACGGTAAATCAGCCCCAGCATTTT. Translation: CASSLGGTVNQPQHF.

CDR3 bases: TGCGCCAGCAGCCAAGAAAGTAGCAATCAGCCCCAGCATTTT. Residues: CASSQESSNQPQHF. V and J are TRBV4-1 and TRBJ1-5; D remains unclear. CDR1 MGHRA and CDR2 YSYEKL come from the germline V gene. V gave up 0 bases and J gave up 0 bases, with 3 bases separating them. This CDR3 has 14 amino acids.

The chain has TRBV6-1 and TRBJ1-2; D gene ambiguous. The CDR3 has 13 amino acids. Germline lookup yields CDR1 MNHNS and CDR2 SASEGT. V lost 1 base to trimming and J lost 3 bases, with 6 bases between them. DNA of the CDR3: TGTGCCAGCAGTGAAGGCACCCACTATGGCTACACCTTC. Translation gives CASSEGTHYGYTF.

The rearrangement links TRBV6-6 to TRBJ2-7; no firm D call. CDR1 is MNHNY and CDR2 is SVGAGI in the germline V gene (reference sequence). Trimming cost V 0 bases and J 2 bases, with 8 bases left between them. The CDR3 covers 14 residues. The CDR3 loop reads CASSYSKWTYEQYF. In DNA form, the CDR3 reads TGTGCCAGCAGTTACTCGAAGTGGACCTACGAGCAGTACTTC.

The rearrangement links TRBV7-3 to TRBJ2-1; TRBD2 matches 8 bases. V gave up 2 bases and J gave up 7 bases; unmatched junction bases: 7. From germline, CDR1 is SGHTA and CDR2 FQGTGA. The CDR3 covers 15 residues. The CDR3 nucleotides are TGTGCCAGCAGCTTAGACGGGAGGGCCGGGAATGAGCAGTTCTTC. Protein product: CASSLDGRAGNEQFF.